The clone carrying this T cell receptor beta chain was seen only once. Repertoires were generated with immunoSEQ multiplex PCR, while TCRdb's copy carries only in-frame clones and drops some. Among 120,000 to 150,000 clones listed, less than 90% were seen once. This record comes from a study of cytomegalovirus exposure and HLA in healthy donors. Specimen: PBMCs. This TCR derives from a woman aged 18-29 years in good health and CMV-seropositive.

CDR3 residues: CAWSRTGTDTDTQYF. The CDR3 coding sequence is TGTGCCTGGAGTCGGACCGGGACAGATACAGATACGCAGTATTTT. The V and J genes are TRBV30 and TRBJ2-3; 7 nucleotides match TRBD1. Germline V lookup: CDR1 GTSNPN, CDR2 SVGIG (reference sequence). J lost 3 bases, V lost 2 bases, and 8 bases had no gene match. This CDR3 region has 15 residues.